These 14 T cell receptor beta chains were all obtained from the same sample, sequenced in a study of T cell repertoires in cytomegalovirus infection. In TCRdb, the reads were re-called with MiXCR into one record per CDR3 protein. This table holds approximately 150,000 distinct CDR3 sequences, roughly 15% found once. Sample: CD8+ T cells from PBMCs. These TCRs come from a human donor in good health (CMV status not recorded). Some clones in this sample may be carry-over from other donors' samples.

V gene TRBV10-3 combines with J gene TRBJ2-7; D is possibly TRBD2 (5 bases). Trimming pared 0 bases from V and 5 bases from J, leaving 8 bases between. Germline assignment: CDR1 ENHRY and CDR2 SYGVKD. This CDR3 is built from 13 residues. CDR3 DNA sequence: TGTGCCATCAGTGAGTCGAGCGGCCACGAGCAGTACTTC. Translated: CAISESSGHEQYF.

The CDR3 region is CSARGGRFHEQFF. Written as DNA, the CDR3 is TGCAGTGCTAGGGGGGGTCGATTCCATGAGCAGTTCTTC. This chain links TRBV20-1 with TRBJ2-1; D may be TRBD2 (6 bases). The germline CDR1 and CDR2 sequences are DFQATT and SNEGSKA (reference sequence). Trimming stripped 3 bases from V and 8 bases from J, with 14 bases between. This CDR3 contains 13 residues.

The chain has TRBV7-3 and TRBJ2-3, with 8 bases that match TRBD2. The V segment lost 0 bases and the J segment 1 base; nucleotides outside the gene matches: 0. The length of the CDR3 is 15 residues. CDR1 and CDR2 from the germline V gene are SGHTA and FQGTGA. DNA for the CDR3: TGTGCCAGCAGCTTAACGACTAGCGGCACAGATACGCAGTATTTT. Translation gives CASSLTTSGTDTQYF. The full variable domain, completed using reference TRBV7-3 and TRBJ2-3, is GAGVSQTPSNKVTEKGKYVELRCDPISGHTALYWYRQSLGQGPEFLIYFQGTGAADDSGLPNDRFFAVRPEGSVSTLKIQRTERGDSAVYLCASSLTTSGTDTQYFGPGTRLTVL.

The chain is built from TRBV7-2 and TRBJ2-5; 13 positions match TRBD2. Germline assignment: CDR1 SGHTA and CDR2 FQGNSA. The V and J ends lost 5 bases and 2 bases, in that order; junction bases with no gene match: 2. The CDR3 contains 15 residues. CDR3 amino acids: CASSPLAGGQETQYF. In DNA form, the CDR3 reads TGTGCCAGCAGCCCACTAGCGGGGGGGCAAGAGACCCAGTACTTC.

This clonotype occurred a few times. The CDR3 reads CASSHREDEQYF. CDR3 coding DNA: TGTGCCAGCAGTCACAGGGAAGACGAGCAGTACTTC. The V and J genes are TRBV6-5 and TRBJ2-7; a weak D match, TRBD1 (6 bases). This CDR3 has 12 residues. Trimming cost V 5 bases and J 5 bases, with 10 bases left between them. Germline CDR1 and CDR2: MNHEY and SVGAGI.

J is TRBJ2-7 and V is TRBV6-1; maybe TRBD2 (6 bases). The CDR3 is made up of 12 amino acids. Trimming left V 7 bases short and J 5 bases short, with 12 bases between. CDR1 and CDR2 from the germline V gene are MNHNS and SASEGT. CDR3 DNA sequence: TGTGCCAGCACCCAGACTAGGGACGAGCAGTACTTC. The encoded protein is CASTQTRDEQYF.

This clonotype was seen many times. The chain links TRBV7-2 to TRBJ2-1, with D hard to call. The germline V and J ends were trimmed by 5 bases and 5 bases, with 16 bases remaining between them. The germline CDR1 and CDR2 sequences are SGHTA and FQGNSA. The CDR3 is 15 residues long. CDR3 amino acids: CASSIPPLANNEQFF. In nucleotides, the CDR3 is TGTGCCAGCAGCATTCCCCCATTGGCCAACAATGAGCAGTTCTTC.

This chain joins TRBV7-8 and TRBJ2-3; 9 bases are a match to TRBD1. CDR1 is SGHVS and CDR2 is FQNEAQ in the germline V gene. After removal of 5 bases from V and 4 bases from J, the junction contained 7 bases not matched to a gene. CDR3 length: 15 residues. This CDR3 is CASSARTGAPDTQYF. DNA of the CDR3: TGTGCCAGCAGCGCGCGGACAGGGGCTCCAGATACGCAGTATTTT.

This clonotype was seen a few times. The chain combines TRBV7-2 with TRBJ1-2; D possibly corresponds to TRBD1 (5 bases). This CDR3 is 15 amino acids long. V dropped 2 bases and J dropped 7 bases, with 17 bases sitting between them. The germline gives CDR1 SGHTA, CDR2 FQGNSA. The CDR3 loop is CASSLSRDPGRGYTF. As DNA, the CDR3 is TGTGCCAGCAGCTTATCCCGGGACCCCGGTCGTGGCTACACCTTC.

This clonotype was detected only a few times. In DNA form, the CDR3 reads TGTGCCAGCAAATCAGCGAACACTGAAGCTTTCTTT. Encoded protein: CASKSANTEAFF. The genes are TRBV27 and TRBJ1-1, with D unresolved. The CDR3 extends over 12 amino acids. Germline V gene lookup returns CDR1 MNHEY and CDR2 SMNVEV (reference sequence). V was shortened by 7 bases and J by 1 base, with 7 bases between the two germline ends.

The rearrangement uses TRBV7-6 and TRBJ1-4; 8 bases are shared with TRBD1. The germline gives CDR1 SGHVS, CDR2 FNYEAQ. The CDR3 has 15 residues. Trimming cost V 5 bases and J 4 bases; bases outside gene matches: 6. The chain's CDR3 is CASSRTGFGNEKLFF. The CDR3 nucleotides read TGTGCCAGCAGCCGGACAGGGTTCGGTAATGAAAAACTGTTTTTT. Looking up the rest from reference TRBV7-6 and TRBJ1-4 gives the full variable domain: GAGVSQSPRYKVTKRGQDVALRCDPISGHVSLYWYRQALGQGPEFLTYFNYEAQQDKSGLPNDRFSAERPEGSISTLTIQRTEQRDSAMYRCASSRTGFGNEKLFFGSGTQLSVL.

A few counts support this clonotype. CDR3 in amino acids: CASSHVTFNEQFF. Here the CDR3 DNA reads TGTGCCAGCAGCCACGTGACTTTTAATGAGCAGTTCTTC. This chain links TRBV6-2 or TRBV6-3 with TRBJ2-1, with no clear D. CDR3 length: 13 amino acids. With 6 bases removed from V and 7 bases from J, the gap between germline ends came to 13 bases. Per germline, CDR1 MNHEY and CDR2 SVGEGT.

This clonotype was detected a few times. The V and J genes are TRBV5-4 and TRBJ2-7; no clear D. V lost 5 bases, J lost 3 bases, and 12 bases lay in between. Germline V lookup: CDR1 SGHNT, CDR2 YYREEE (reference sequence). The CDR3 is made up of 13 amino acids. The CDR3: CASSLTPVYEQYF. For the CDR3, the DNA is TGTGCCAGCAGTTTGACACCGGTCTACGAGCAGTACTTC.

This clonotype was seen a handful of times. The V and J genes are TRBV6-6 and TRBJ1-3; D is unresolved. V was clipped by 10 bases and J by 0 bases, with 13 bases between them. The CDR3 is made up of 14 amino acids. Looked up from germline, CDR1 is MNHNY and CDR2 is SVGAGI (reference sequence). CDR3 amino acids: CATDAEFSGNTIYF. The CDR3 nucleotides are TGTGCCACCGACGCGGAGTTCTCTGGAAACACCATATATTTT.